Each of the 25 T cell receptor beta chains below was sequenced from the same sample in a study of regulatory T cells in long-lasting Graves disease. The time point here: newly diagnosed GD, antithyroid drugs for less than 3 months. RNA isolated from PBMCs was used to make the TCR library. Assembly of TCR beta libraries relied on iRepertoire HTBI primers together with Arm-PCR of CDR3 regions. TCRdb passed the multiplex PCR reads through MiXCR, listing each CDR3 protein once. The sample has 620,000 or so distinct CDR3 sequences; 15% to 20% are singletons. These sequences were also reported in another study, on T cells in Graves' hyperthyroidism and ophthalmopathy.

This sample comprised peripheral blood mononuclear cells (PBMCs), obtained at new diagnosis, from a patient treated with antithyroid drugs. These receptors originate from a woman younger than 45 with Graves disease.

In this sample, this clonotype turned up many times. The CDR3 nucleotides are TGTGCCATTAGCCTACTAGATGGGAATGAGCAGTTCTTC. It translates to CAISLLDGNEQFF. The J gene is TRBJ2-1, the V gene TRBV10-3, with a weak D call TRBD2 (5 bases). V dropped 9 bases and J dropped 7 bases, with 16 bases sitting between them. Germline lookup yields CDR1 ENHRY and CDR2 SYGVKD. CDR3 size: 13 residues.

This clonotype was counted many times. V is TRBV6-1 and J is TRBJ1-5; the D is unclear. Germline V lookup: CDR1 MNHNS, CDR2 SASEGT. This CDR3 contains 13 residues. V was pared by 2 bases and J by 9 bases, with 11 bases between. The CDR3 DNA reads as TGTGCCAGCAGTGAAAGTCGTAGTGGGCCCCAGCATTTT. It codes for CASSESRSGPQHF.

This clonotype appeared many times. The CDR3: CASGVIGYEQYF. The CDR3, as DNA: TGTGCCAGCGGAGTAATTGGCTACGAGCAGTACTTC. This chain uses TRBV28 with TRBJ2-7; D remains unclear. Germline CDR1 MDHEN, CDR2 SYDVKM. V was pared by 8 bases and J by 3 bases, with 11 bases between. The CDR3 has 12 residues.

In regard to this clonotype: A much larger clone lies one base from this, so it may be a read error. The chain has TRBV7-2 and TRBJ2-1; D ambiguous. In germline, CDR1 is SGHTA, CDR2 FQGNSA. Trimming left V 1 base short and J 0 bases short, with 16 bases between. CDR3 length: 18 residues. The CDR3 loop is CASSLGFPRSLSYNEQFF. CDR3 coding DNA: TGTGCCAGCAGCTTAGGCTTTCCCAGGAGCCTCTCCTACAATGAGCAGTTCTTC.

This clonotype was recorded a few times. The chain has TRBV10-3 and TRBJ2-1, with D possibly being TRBD1 (6 bases). Germline V lookup: CDR1 ENHRY, CDR2 SYGVKD. There are 12 residues in the CDR3. Trimming took 0 bases from V and 14 from J, leaving 11 bases between them. CDR3 amino acids: CAISESAQGEFF. Written as DNA, the CDR3 is TGTGCCATCAGTGAGTCGGCACAGGGCGAGTTCTTC.

This clonotype was observed a few times. The chain employs TRBV20-1 and TRBJ1-4, with D unresolved. The ends were cut back, 8 bases at V and 8 bases at J, with 15 bases in the middle. CDR3 length: 12 amino acids. Germline V gene data show CDR1 as DFQATT and CDR2 as SNEGSKA (reference sequence). CDR3 bases: TGCAGTTCCCTCTTCGGTTCGGAAAAACTGTTTTTT. Translating it yields CSSLFGSEKLFF.

This clonotype was seen repeatedly, ten times or more. V usage is TRBV12-3 or TRBV12-4 and J usage is TRBJ1-1; weak D call: TRBD1 (5 bases). Trimming took off 6 bases at V and 0 bases at J, with 14 bases between the two ends. There are 15 residues in the CDR3. The CDR3 region is CASRHLGGMNTEAFF. The CDR3 bases are TGTGCCAGCAGACACCTGGGGGGGATGAACACTGAAGCTTTCTTT.

Many counts were recorded for this clonotype. CDR3 amino acids: CASSWDRGTEQYF. The CDR3 DNA sequence: TGCGCCAGCAGCTGGGACAGGGGGACCGAGCAGTACTTC. The chain joins TRBV5-1 to TRBJ2-7; 11 bases agree with TRBD1. The germline V gene encodes CDR1 SGHRS and CDR2 YFSETQ. The J segment lost 6 bases and the V segment lost 3 bases, leaving 2 bases of the junction unmatched. The CDR3 totals 13 residues.

At least ten counts were recorded for this clonotype. This chain links TRBV15 with TRBJ1-4, with D possibly being TRBD1 (5 bases). Germline loops: CDR1 LNHNV, CDR2 YYDKDF (reference sequence). The CDR3 is 16 residues long. The germline V and J ends were trimmed by 2 bases and 4 bases, with 14 bases remaining between them. The CDR3 protein is CATSRSRGVLNEKLFF. The CDR3 coding sequence is TGTGCCACCAGCAGATCACGGGGGGTCCTTAATGAAAAACTGTTTTTT. Supplemented by reference TRBV15 and TRBJ1-4, the full variable domain reads DAMVIQNPRYQVTQFGKPVTLSCSQTLNHNVMYWYQQKSSQAPKLLFHYYDKDFNNEADTPDNFQSRRPNTSFCFLDIRSPGLGDTAMYLCATSRSRGVLNEKLFFGSGTQLSVL.

This clonotype was seen more than once but under ten times. The chain combines TRBV6-1 with TRBJ2-5, with TRBD2 identical over 12 bases. With 6 bases clipped from V and 5 bases from J, the junction kept 13 bases outside the gene matches. Germline CDR1 and CDR2: MNHNS and SASEGT. There are 17 residues in the CDR3. The CDR3 is CASSPGLAGPPGETQYF. CDR3 DNA: TGTGCCAGCAGCCCAGGACTAGCGGGACCCCCGGGGGAGACCCAGTACTTC.

This clonotype was seen a handful of times. V gene TRBV12-3 or TRBV12-4 combines with J gene TRBJ1-3; no definite D call. The V end lost 11 bases, the J end lost 1 base, and 9 bases lay between the germline ends. The CDR3 consists of 12 residues. DNA of the CDR3: TGTGCCCTTGGCCGATCTGGAAACACCATATATTTT. Translating gives CALGRSGNTIYF.

The chain uses TRBV10-3 and TRBJ2-3; the D is unclear. Germline V gene data show CDR1 as ENHRY and CDR2 as SYGVKD. V lost 3 bases, J lost 5 bases, and 3 bases lay in between. This CDR3 has 11 residues. In DNA, the CDR3 is TGTGCCATCAGTGAAGGAGATACGCAGTATTTT. It encodes CAISEGDTQYF.

This clonotype showed up many times. V gene TRBV12-3 or TRBV12-4 combines with J gene TRBJ2-7, with D hard to call. V dropped 8 bases and J dropped 5 bases, with 16 bases sitting between them. The CDR3 is made up of 13 amino acids. CDR3 sequence (DNA): TGTGCCAGCGGAGACTCTGAAACAGACGAGCAGTACTTC. It codes for CASGDSETDEQYF.

This clonotype was recorded many times. This rearrangement joins TRBV6-1 to TRBJ2-1, with D perhaps TRBD1 (6 bases). In germline, CDR1 is MNHNS, CDR2 SASEGT. The CDR3 has 18 amino acids. V lost 11 bases and J lost 7, with 33 bases in between. The CDR3 is CAPSWDIARAEAGNEQFF. The CDR3 nucleotides read TGTGCCCCATCTTGGGACATTGCCCGCGCAGAGGCTGGAAATGAGCAGTTCTTC.

This clonotype was recorded many times. The rearrangement joins TRBV12-5 to TRBJ2-3, with 7 nucleotides matching TRBD1. V shed 1 base and J 3 bases; nucleotides not matched to a gene: 4. Germline V gives CDR1 LGHNT, CDR2 FRNRAP. The CDR3 extends over 15 amino acids. CDR3 loop: CASGLGQGQTDTQYF. CDR3 in DNA: TGTGCTAGTGGTTTGGGACAGGGACAGACAGATACGCAGTATTTT.

V usage is TRBV18 and J usage is TRBJ1-4, with D uncertain. The germline gives CDR1 KGHSH, CDR2 LQKENI. V dropped 6 bases and J dropped 4 bases, with 9 bases sitting between them. The CDR3 is 13 amino acids. The CDR3 sequence is CASSPGINEKLFF. CDR3 nucleotides: TGTGCCAGCTCTCCCGGGATTAATGAAAAACTGTTTTTT.

This clonotype has more than one count but fewer than ten. V is TRBV7-2 and J is TRBJ2-5; 9 positions match TRBD2. This CDR3 region has 16 residues. Looked up from germline, CDR1 is SGHTA and CDR2 is FQGNSA. V gave up 4 bases and J gave up 4 bases; unmatched junction bases: 10. The CDR3 is CASSWGVKREVETQYF. Written as DNA, the CDR3 is TGTGCCAGCAGCTGGGGGGTAAAGCGGGAGGTAGAGACCCAGTACTTC.

This clonotype was counted only a few times. DNA for the CDR3: TGTGCCAGCAGCCAAGGAGGGCATAGCAATCAGCCCCAGCATTTT. Its protein product is CASSQGGHSNQPQHF. This chain connects TRBV4-2 to TRBJ1-5; D is uncertain. CDR3 size: 15 residues. Germline lookup yields CDR1 LGHNA and CDR2 YNFKEQ. The V gene lost 1 base and the J gene lost 0 bases, with 7 bases spanning the gap.

This clonotype was counted only a few times. The rearrangement links TRBV6-1 to TRBJ2-3; D is undetermined. There are 15 residues in the CDR3. Germline V gives CDR1 MNHNS, CDR2 SASEGT. Trimming cost V 5 bases and J 1 base, with 13 bases left between them. The CDR3 sequence: CASSQPTWGTDTQYF. The CDR3 region has the DNA TGTGCCAGCAGTCAACCGACCTGGGGCACAGATACGCAGTATTTT.

The chain couples TRBV5-4 to TRBJ2-6; D tentatively fits TRBD1 or TRBD2 (5 bases each). Germline V gene lookup returns CDR1 SGHNT and CDR2 YYREEE (reference sequence). The length of the CDR3 is 15 residues. V lost 0 bases to trimming and J lost 2 bases, with 6 bases between them. Here the CDR3 DNA reads TGTGCCAGCAGCTTGGTGGGGGCTGGGGCCAACGTCCTGACTTTC. Protein product: CASSLVGAGANVLTF. The whole variable domain, remainder taken from reference TRBV5-4 and TRBJ2-6, is ETGVTQSPTHLIKTRGQQVTLRCSSQSGHNTVSWYQQALGQGPQFIFQYYREEENGRGNFPPRFSGLQFPNYSSELNVNALELDDSALYLCASSLVGAGANVLTFGAGSRLTVL.

This clonotype showed up many times. The V and J genes are TRBV11-2 and TRBJ2-1; D is unresolved. The germline gives CDR1 SGHAT, CDR2 FQNNGV. This CDR3 is built from 13 residues. Trimming shortened V by 5 bases and J by 8 bases, and 13 bases separated the two germline ends. This CDR3 reads CASSLPYLHEQFF. The CDR3 nucleotides read TGTGCCAGCAGCCTACCATACCTCCATGAGCAGTTCTTC.

This clonotype was seen a few times. The chain uses TRBV30 and TRBJ2-7; 8 bases agree with TRBD2. V was pared by 3 bases and J by 4 bases, with 5 bases of the junction left unmatched. This CDR3 has 13 residues. Germline CDR1 reads GTSNPN; CDR2 reads SVGIG (reference sequence). The CDR3, as DNA: TGTGCCTGGAGGCTAGCGGGCCTATACGAGCAGTACTTC. Translated, it gives CAWRLAGLYEQYF. The whole variable domain, remainder taken from reference TRBV30 and TRBJ2-7, is SQTIHQWPATLVQPVGSPLSLECTVEGTSNPNLYWYRQAAGRGLQLLFYSVGIGQISSEVPQNLSASRPQDRQFILSSKKLLLSDSGFYLCAWRLAGLYEQYFGPGTRLTVT.

This clonotype was counted at least ten times. The chain employs TRBV6-1 and TRBJ1-6; 7 bases are a match to TRBD1. The CDR3 runs 14 residues. J lost 5 bases, V lost 8 bases, and 6 bases had no gene match. From germline, CDR1 is MNHNS and CDR2 SASEGT. CDR3 loop: CASDGTVHNSPLHF. The CDR3 DNA reads as TGTGCCAGCGACGGGACAGTTCATAATTCACCCCTCCACTTT.

The V call is TRBV6-1, the J call TRBJ1-1, with 7 positions matching TRBD1. The CDR3 has 16 residues. V lost 6 bases to trimming and J lost 2 bases; unmatched junction nucleotides: 12. Germline V lookup: CDR1 MNHNS, CDR2 SASEGT. CDR3 sequence (DNA): TGTGCCAGCAGGGGACGGACAGGTGAACGCAACACTGAAGCTTTCTTT. It yields the protein CASRGRTGERNTEAFF.

The chain couples TRBV7-2 to TRBJ1-1; D uncertain. The CDR3 consists of 16 residues. Germline assignment: CDR1 SGHTA and CDR2 FQGNSA. The V and J ends lost 6 bases and 0 bases respectively, with 17 bases between them. The CDR3 is CASSYARRLMNTEAFF. The DNA of the CDR3 is TGTGCCAGCAGTTATGCAAGAAGACTCATGAACACTGAAGCTTTCTTT.